These T cell receptor beta chains were read from a single sample in a study of T-cell memory formation after mild COVID-19. TCRdb analysed the 5' RACE reads with MiXCR anew, one entry per CDR3 protein. The sample lists about 360,000 distinct CDR3 sequences, over 10% occurring once. The sample was PBMCs or a T cell subset sorted from them (not recorded which). These receptors were collected from a man younger than 35 who had mild COVID-19 (a few samples of this study predate the infection). Cell type and time point are not known. Both conserved end residues are trimmed from each CDR3. Each record gives: V gene, CDR3 protein.

v_gene: TRBV11-2
CDR3aa: ASSLSRGESYEQY

v_gene: TRBV27
CDR3aa: ASSLDEGPEKTQY

v_gene: TRBV20-1
CDR3aa: STRLAGGYNEQF

v_gene: TRBV5-1
CDR3aa: ASSLATSGGYTDTQY

v_gene: TRBV4-2
CDR3aa: ASSLNRGASRNIQY

v_gene: TRBV29-1
CDR3aa: SVAIGGFGTEAF

v_gene: TRBV7-2
CDR3aa: ASSLRRADTQY

v_gene: TRBV12-3/TRBV12-4
CDR3aa: ASSLSVGGISGYT

v_gene: TRBV12-3/TRBV12-4
CDR3aa: ASKAPHQPQH

v_gene: TRBV6-5
CDR3aa: ASSYSPDPQTTDTQY